Listed below are T cell receptor beta chains from one sample, sequenced in a study of blood T cell repertoires in COVID-19. Only in-frame clones appear in the TCRdb table, and some are missing; sequencing was by immunoSEQ multiplex PCR. The repertoire has roughly 70,000 clones, about four fifths of them found once; the top ten carry roughly 4.8%. Sequenced material: peripheral blood. These TCRs come from a woman older than 75 with active or convalescent COVID-19. Each CDR3 is given with its conserved first and last residue. Fields, in order: J gene, CDR3 length, V gene, D gene, clone size, CDR3 DNA, CDR3 protein. The D gene is left open where the match is weak. Rows give clone size only sometimes, using once, few, many, or a class for an expanded clone.

TRBJ2-3 | 14 | TRBV5-1 | TRBD1 | . | TGCGCCAGCAGCGCCAGACAGGGCGCAGATACGCAGTATTTT | CASSARQGADTQYF
TRBJ1-1 | 13 | TRBV6-6 | . | . | . | CASSSSEGKQAFF
TRBJ2-5 | 18 | TRBV7-2 | TRBD2 | . | TGTGCCAGCAGCGGGAGGTTGTCGAGCGGGGGGGCGAGAGAGACCCAGTACTTC | CASSGRLSSGGARETQYF
TRBJ1-1 | 12 | TRBV18 | . | once | TGTGCCAGCTCACCTGGAGGGGACGAAGCTTTCTTT | CASSPGGDEAFF
TRBJ2-5 | 14 | TRBV9 | . | . | TGTGCCAGCAGCCCAAGGGGGTTGTCAGAGACCCAGTACTTC | CASSPRGLSETQYF
TRBJ1-1 | 15 | TRBV5-6 | TRBD1 | few | TGTGCCAGCAGCTTGGTGGACAGGGATTCTGCTGAAGCTTTCTTT | CASSLVDRDSAEAFF
TRBJ2-5 | 15 | TRBV15 | TRBD1 | few | TGTGCCACCAGCCAGACAGGGGGAGCAGAAGAGACCCAGTACTTC | CATSQTGGAEETQYF
TRBJ2-1 | 15 | TRBV15 | TRBD2 | . | TGTGCCACCAGAAGAGATATAGCGGGAGGGAGTGAGCAGTTCTTC | CATRRDIAGGSEQFF
TRBJ1-2 | 16 | TRBV19 | . | once | TGTGCCAGTAGTTCGCTCAGCGTAGGACTATCCAGTGGCTACACCTTC | CASSSLSVGLSSGYTF
TRBJ2-7 | 16 | TRBV6-6 | . | once | TGTGCCAGCGGGTTCTACCTGGCTAGCGAGAACTACGAGCAGTACTTC | CASGFYLASENYEQYF
TRBJ2-7 | 13 | TRBV11-2 | . | . | TGTGCCAGCAGCCCTGGGGCCGCCCGCGAGCAGTACTTC | CASSPGAAREQYF
TRBJ1-3 | 13 | TRBV19 | . | . | TGTGCCAGCCGTCAGGCGTCTGGAAACACCATATATTTT | CASRQASGNTIYF
TRBJ2-1 | 15 | TRBV19 | . | few | TGTGCCAGTAGTATACTTTATACGGGGAGCTATGAGCAGTTCTTC | CASSILYTGSYEQFF
TRBJ2-3 | 12 | TRBV2 | . | . | TGTGCCAGCAAAACCGACGGGGATACGCAGTATTTT | CASKTDGDTQYF
TRBJ2-5 | 14 | TRBV5-1 | . | . | TGCGCCAGCAGCTTACAGGGATACGTCGAGACCCAGTACTTC | CASSLQGYVETQYF
TRBJ1-1 | 14 | TRBV19 | . | . | TGTGCCAGTAGCCCCAACAGGGCCGACACTGAAGCTTTCTTT | CASSPNRADTEAFF
TRBJ1-2 | 15 | TRBV9 | TRBD1 | . | TGTGCCAGCAGTCTCCCTGGCAAGGGGGCAAGTGGCTACACCTTC | CASSLPGKGASGYTF
TRBJ2-7 | 13 | TRBV19 | . | . | TGTGCCAGTAGCGACTTAGGATTCTACGAGCAGTACTTC | CASSDLGFYEQYF
TRBJ2-5 | 14 | TRBV5-4 | TRBD1 | . | TGTGCCAGCAGCTCTGGACAGGAGCCGAAGACCCAGTACTTC | CASSSGQEPKTQYF
TRBJ2-3 | 16 | TRBV9 | TRBD1 | few | TGTGCCAGCAGCCTTAACCGGGACAGGGGTGGAGATACGCAGTATTTT | CASSLNRDRGGDTQYF
TRBJ2-5 | 14 | TRBV7-2 | TRBD1 | . | TGTGCCAGCACCGCGACATCAGGGGGAGAGACCCAGTACTTC | CASTATSGGETQYF
TRBJ2-3 | 15 | TRBV7-8 | . | . | TGTGCCAGCAGCTTAGCCCCCCCCCTCACAGATACGCAGTATTTT | CASSLAPPLTDTQYF
TRBJ2-2 | 15 | TRBV5-8 | TRBD2 | . | TGTGCCAGCAGCTTCTCTAGCGGGGGGACCGGGGAGCTGTTTTTT | CASSFSSGGTGELFF
TRBJ2-5 | 13 | TRBV3-1/TRBV3-2 | . | . | TGTGCCAGCAGCCAAGACCCACAAGAGACCCAGTACTTC | CASSQDPQETQYF
TRBJ1-3 | 14 | TRBV30 | TRBD1 | . | TGTGCCTGGGAAACAGGGGTAGCTGGAAACACCATATATTTT | CAWETGVAGNTIYF
TRBJ1-2 | 14 | TRBV30 | . | . | TGTGCCTGGAGTGGGACATTGGGTAACTATGGCTACACCTTC | CAWSGTLGNYGYTF
TRBJ2-2 | 17 | TRBV11-2 | TRBD2 | once | TGTGCCAGCAGCCGAGGGACTAGCGGGAGTCGAACCGGGGAGCTGTTTTTT | CASSRGTSGSRTGELFF
TRBJ2-7 | 14 | TRBV29-1 | TRBD1 | . | TGCAGCGTCTGGGGACAGGGGTTTTCCTACGAGCAGTACTTC | CSVWGQGFSYEQYF
TRBJ2-5 | 15 | TRBV9 | TRBD2 | . | TGTGCCAGCAGCATGGGACTAGCGTGGCACGAGACCCAGTACTTC | CASSMGLAWHETQYF
TRBJ2-6 | 17 | TRBV4-1 | TRBD1 | . | TGCGCCAGCAGCCAAGATCCAGGGGGCTCTGGGGCCAACGTCCTGACTTTC | CASSQDPGGSGANVLTF
TRBJ2-5 | 13 | TRBV2 | TRBD2 | . | TGTGCCAGCAGGACTAGCGCGGCGGAGACCCAGTACTTC | CASRTSAAETQYF
TRBJ2-7 | 13 | TRBV6-5 | TRBD1 | . | TGTGCCACCGAAGGACAGGGGGGCTACGAGCAGTACTTC | CATEGQGGYEQYF
TRBJ1-5 | 16 | TRBV19 | TRBD1 | . | TGTGCCACGAACGGGGGACAGGGGGCTATCATGGCGCCCCAGCATTTT | CATNGGQGAIMAPQHF
TRBJ1-6 | 13 | TRBV2 | TRBD1 | . | TGTGCCAGCAGTTACCTACAGGGGGGCACCCTCCACTTT | CASSYLQGGTLHF
TRBJ2-1 | 15 | TRBV5-8 | TRBD2 | few | TGTGCCAGCAGCTTGGCGGGGGGGCCGTATTCTGAGCAGTTCTTC | CASSLAGGPYSEQFF
TRBJ1-4 | 18 | TRBV19 | TRBD1 | once | TGTGCCAGTAGTATATCGAAACAGGGGGCCATCTTCGGTGAAAAACTGTTTTTT | CASSISKQGAIFGEKLFF
TRBJ2-7 | 14 | TRBV7-3 | . | . | TGTGCCAGCAGCTTGGGCGGGGCGGGTGGCGAGCAGTACTTC | CASSLGGAGGEQYF
TRBJ1-3 | 21 | TRBV19 | TRBD1 | . | TGTGCCAGTAGGGACAGGGGGCGATGGCCTACCCTGGCAGGGTCTGGAAACACCATATATTTT | CASRDRGRWPTLAGSGNTIYF
TRBJ1-6 | 15 | TRBV7-2 | . | . | TGTGCCAGCAGCTTAGGGGGCCTCTATAATTCACCCCTCCACTTT | CASSLGGLYNSPLHF
TRBJ2-1 | 11 | TRBV11-2 | TRBD1 | . | TGTGCCAGCCGGACAGGGGTTCTGCAGTTCTTC | CASRTGVLQFF
TRBJ1-1 | 14 | TRBV19 | . | . | TGTGCCAGTAGTATCGGGGGAGGGGGCACTGAAGCTTTCTTT | CASSIGGGGTEAFF
TRBJ1-4 | 15 | TRBV27 | . | once | TGTGCCAGCAGTTCTCCCTGGGGGCGCGGGGAAAAACTGTTTTTT | CASSSPWGRGEKLFF
TRBJ1-1 | 13 | TRBV2 | . | . | TGTGCCAGCACCTGGACAATGAACACTGAAGCTTTCTTT | CASTWTMNTEAFF
TRBJ1-1 | 16 | TRBV7-9 | . | . | TGTGCCAGCAGCTTAGCGGGGTCAGGGAGGATGTCTGAAGCTTTCTTT | CASSLAGSGRMSEAFF
TRBJ1-5 | 15 | TRBV27 | . | . | TGTGCCAGCAGTCCCGTACGGAGTGAAAGGGGGCCCCAGCATTTT | CASSPVRSERGPQHF
TRBJ2-1 | 13 | TRBV7-3 | . | . | TGTGCCAGCAGCTTAACCGGGTACAATGAGCAGTTCTTC | CASSLTGYNEQFF
TRBJ1-2 | 15 | TRBV7-9 | TRBD1 | . | TGTGCCAGCAGCTCGACCGGGACAGGGTTAGATGGCTACACCTTC | CASSSTGTGLDGYTF
TRBJ2-1 | 17 | TRBV18 | TRBD2 | . | TGTGCCAGCTCACCACCGGGGGGACTAGCGGGGAATTATGAGCAGTTCTTC | CASSPPGGLAGNYEQFF
TRBJ2-1 | 16 | TRBV7-3 | . | medium-sized | TGTGCCAGCAGCCGCGGCGCGGGGGCAATTGGTAATGAGCAGTTCTTC | CASSRGAGAIGNEQFF
TRBJ2-2 | 13 | TRBV6-6 | . | few | TGTGCCAGCAGTTACTCAGAAGGAGTGTGGCTGTTTTTT | CASSYSEGVWLFF
TRBJ1-5 | 16 | TRBV30 | . | . | TGTGCCTGGAGTGTATCTGCGGGGGTTAGCAATCAGCCCCAGCATTTT | CAWSVSAGVSNQPQHF
TRBJ2-2 | 14 | TRBV5-1 | . | . | TGCGCCAGCAGCTTGGATCTACGCGCCGGGGAGCTGTTTTTT | CASSLDLRAGELFF
TRBJ1-1 | 14 | TRBV7-2 | . | . | TGTGCCAGCAGCTTAGCACTTACGAACACTGAAGCTTTCTTT | CASSLALTNTEAFF
TRBJ2-2 | 17 | TRBV2 | TRBD2 | . | TGTGCCAGCACCCGGGCCGGGGGGGGCGGGGACACCGGGGAGCTGTTTTTT | CASTRAGGGGDTGELFF
TRBJ2-3 | 16 | TRBV3-1/TRBV3-2 | TRBD2 | . | TGTGCCAGCAGCCAAGGACGCGGGGGGCTCACAGATACGCAGTATTTT | CASSQGRGGLTDTQYF